This entry lists 3 T cell receptor beta chains sequenced from one sample in a study of tumor and adjacent non-tumor tissue in lung cancer (dated by TCRdb to 2017 to 2018). Bulk unsorted tissue served as the source for RNA extraction, and RNA quality was assessed using a NanoDrop ND-1000 and an Agilent 2100. To prepare the library, multiplex PCR was applied. Instrument on record: Illumina HiSeq 2500. TCRbeta libraries were constructed through three rounds of nested PCR with primers (Table S4) according to protocols modified from ARM-PCR. Using fastp at Q25 and MiXCR, TCRdb reprocessed the public reads and kept productive beta chains. Each entry merges the rows of one CDR3 protein and shows their most common DNA and genes. The sample includes tens of thousands of distinct CDR3 sequences, with less than 75% observed a single time. About 17% of the sample goes to the ten largest clones. Material for sequencing was lung tumor tissue. The receptors here all came from a man aged 60 to 75 with non-small cell lung cancer.

In this sample, this clonotype turned up many times. V is TRBV28 and J is TRBJ1-1; 9 nucleotides line up with TRBD1. The CDR3 totals 12 residues. Germline V gene sequence: CDR1 MDHEN, CDR2 SYDVKM. With V trimmed by 11 bases and J by 3 bases, 4 bases remained unmatched. Here the CDR3 reads CASQGADTEAFF. DNA for the CDR3: TGTGCCTCACAGGGGGCGGACACTGAAGCTTTCTTT.

This clonotype was seen repeatedly, ten times or more. The chain recombines TRBV12-3 or TRBV12-4 with TRBJ2-7, with 7 bases fitting TRBD1. The CDR3 runs 16 residues. V gave up 3 bases and J gave up 2 bases; unmatched junction bases: 10. CDR3: CASSFLRTGSTYEQYF. DNA of the CDR3: TGTGCCAGCAGTTTCCTTAGGACAGGTTCGACCTACGAGCAGTACTTC.

The count of this clonotype is one. A much larger clone differs from this one at a single base, so this may be a read error. The chain employs TRBV7-9 and TRBJ2-7, with D perhaps matching TRBD2 (6 bases). Trimming cost V 2 bases and J 5 bases, with 13 bases left between them. Germline values: CDR1 SEHNR, CDR2 FQNEAQ (reference sequence). This CDR3 is 14 amino acids long. The CDR3 coding sequence is TGTGCCAGCAGCTTATGGAGGGCGCCCAACGAGCAGTACTTC. Translating it yields CASSLWRAPNEQYF.